This T cell receptor beta chain is from a study of beta chain features in type 1 diabetes. V lost 6 bases to trimming and J lost 7 bases; unmatched junction nucleotides: 12. Germline V gene data show CDR1 as PRHDT and CDR2 as FYEKMQ (reference sequence). This CDR3 region has 14 residues. TCRB transcripts that were expressed got sequenced, as all of the isolated RNA had been reverse transcribed. The method was immunoSEQ multiplex PCR; TCRdb's version includes in-frame clones alone and lacks a portion of them. This table holds 400,000 to 500,000 clones, around 14% found once. The gene calls are TRBV13 and TRBJ2-7, with 7 bases identical to TRBD1. The material sequenced was naive CD4+ T cells from blood. The TCR comes from a man aged 25 to 40 in good health. Here the CDR3 reads CASRERGTEEEQYF. The CDR3, as DNA: TGTGCCAGCAGAGAGCGTGGGACAGAGGAAGAGCAGTACTTC.